This T cell receptor beta chain emerged from a study of blood T cell repertoires in COVID-19. The overall study: T cells, B-cell-depleted T cells, or PBMCs supplied cDNA or gDNA.

Assay used: immunoSEQ multiplex PCR; TCRdb lists only in-frame clones, some missing. This table holds roughly 260,000 clones, 70% to 90% found once. Across fewer than 25 US areas, participants ranged in age from about 18 to 100 years. Researchers sorted participants into cohorts using their self-reported clinical history. Germline CDR1 ENHRY, CDR2 SYGVKD. The V and J ends lost 10 bases and 8 bases respectively, with 26 bases between them. The CDR3 totals 15 residues. The specimen sequenced was PBMCs or T cells enriched from blood (not recorded which). V is TRBV10-3 and J is TRBJ1-2; D gene uncertain. The TCR comes from a woman aged 50 to 60 who had recovered from COVID-19. This chain's CDR3 is CATAPVLVTPRGYTF. CDR3 DNA sequence: TGTGCCACCGCCCCAGTCCTCGTAACCCCAAGAGGCTACACCTTC.